This T cell receptor (beta chain) is drawn from a study of T cells expressing NK-cell markers. Findings and caveats of the study: In more than five donors, dominant CD3+CD56+NKG2C+ clonotypes ranked among the top 10 CD8+ clonotypes.

Per the germline V gene, CDR1 is DFQATT and CDR2 is SNEGSKA (reference sequence). The length of the CDR3 is 16 residues. TCRdb re-called the 5' RACE reads and shows each CDR3 protein once, DNA omitted. The repertoire table contains about 550,000 distinct CDR3 sequences. For this clonotype: Its specificity is unknown.

The sequenced sample was blood T cells: a sorted CD56 or NKG2C T cell subset, CD4+ or CD8+ T cells, or bulk PBMC T cells (not recorded which). The V and J genes are TRBV20-1 and TRBJ1-5. The receptor was derived from a man between 18 and 29 years old in good health. The CDR3 loop is CSAARRVARGNQPQHF.